This is a list of T cell receptor beta chains from one sample in a study of T cells in Graves' hyperthyroidism and ophthalmopathy. TCRdb re-analysed the multiplex PCR reads in MiXCR, keeping a single row per CDR3 protein. Here the sample spans around 440,000 distinct CDR3 sequences, roughly 14% being singletons. What was sequenced was blood. The receptors derive from a young woman with Graves' hyperthyroidism. CDR3s include the opening cysteine and the closing phenylalanine or tryptophan. The order of the fields is J gene, V gene, CDR3 protein.

TRBJ1-5,TRBV12-3/TRBV12-4,CASRVSGTWDQPQHF
TRBJ2-1,TRBV29-1,CSAERYFAYNEQFF
TRBJ1-5,TRBV28,CASSLGLGNQPQHF
TRBJ1-5,TRBV4-3,CASSRDSNSNQPQHF
TRBJ2-1,TRBV6-2/TRBV6-3,CASSRGTSGGVGSYNEQFF
TRBJ1-2,TRBV20-1,CSARGQSGYTF
TRBJ2-3,TRBV2,CASSEANGVLPDTQYF
TRBJ1-2,TRBV28,CASSFPHRGVYNYGYTF
TRBJ1-5,TRBV10-3,CAISTDRVGNQPQHF
TRBJ2-7,TRBV6-1,CASSQRLAGAYEQYF
TRBJ2-5,TRBV11-2,CASSLVGGGETQYF
TRBJ1-5,TRBV18,CASSQTDSYSNQPQHF
TRBJ2-1,TRBV28,CASSSRGRLNNEQFF
TRBJ2-1,TRBV7-3,CASSLSGGANEQFF
TRBJ2-7,TRBV5-6,CASSWDRGEQYF